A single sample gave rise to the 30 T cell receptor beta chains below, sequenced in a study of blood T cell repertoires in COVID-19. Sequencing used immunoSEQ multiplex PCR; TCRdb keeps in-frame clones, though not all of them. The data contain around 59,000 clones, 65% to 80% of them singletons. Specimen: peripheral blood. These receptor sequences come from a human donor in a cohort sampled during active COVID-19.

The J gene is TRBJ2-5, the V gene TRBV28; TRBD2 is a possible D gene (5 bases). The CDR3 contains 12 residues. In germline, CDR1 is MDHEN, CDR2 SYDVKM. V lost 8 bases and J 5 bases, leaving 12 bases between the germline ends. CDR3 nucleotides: TGTGCCAGCGGAATAAGGGAGGAGACCCAGTACTTC. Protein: CASGIREETQYF.

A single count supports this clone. The CDR3 loop is CASSQPTQGCPYEQYF. The CDR3 DNA sequence: TGCGCCAGCAGTCAACCAACACAGGGGTGCCCCTACGAGCAGTACTTC. This chain connects TRBV23-1 to TRBJ2-7, with 7 bases identical to TRBD1. TRBV23-1 is an ORF for which the function is uncertain. V shed 2 bases and J 2 bases; nucleotides not matched to a gene: 9. This CDR3 contains 16 residues.

The CDR3 loop is CSVENLGAWGGRLETQYF. As DNA, the CDR3 is TGCAGCGTTGAAAACCTTGGGGCCTGGGGGGGGCGTTTGGAGACCCAGTACTTC. The rearrangement joins TRBV29-1 to TRBJ2-5; D possibly corresponds to TRBD2 (7 bases). V dropped 2 bases and J dropped 5 bases, with 27 bases sitting between them. This CDR3 is built from 18 residues. From germline, CDR1 is SQVTM and CDR2 ANQGSEA.

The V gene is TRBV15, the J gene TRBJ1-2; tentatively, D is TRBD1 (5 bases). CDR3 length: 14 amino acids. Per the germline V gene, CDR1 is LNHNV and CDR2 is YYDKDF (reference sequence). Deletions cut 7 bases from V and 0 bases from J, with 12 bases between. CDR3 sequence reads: CATTEWGSNYGYTF. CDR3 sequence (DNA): TGTGCCACCACCGAATGGGGCTCTAACTATGGCTACACCTTC.

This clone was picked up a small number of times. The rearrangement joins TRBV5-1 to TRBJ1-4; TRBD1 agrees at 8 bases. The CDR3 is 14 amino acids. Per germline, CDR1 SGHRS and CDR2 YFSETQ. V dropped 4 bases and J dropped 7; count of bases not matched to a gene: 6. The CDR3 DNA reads TGCGCCAGCAGCCGGACAGGGCAGAGTGAAAAACTGTTTTTT. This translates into CASSRTGQSEKLFF.

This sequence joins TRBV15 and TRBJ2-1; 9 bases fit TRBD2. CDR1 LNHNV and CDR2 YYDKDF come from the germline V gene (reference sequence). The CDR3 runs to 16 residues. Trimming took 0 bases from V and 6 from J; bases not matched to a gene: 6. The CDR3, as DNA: TGTGCCACCAGCAGAGATGGGCTAGCGGGAAGCAATGAGCAGTTCTTC. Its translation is CATSRDGLAGSNEQFF.

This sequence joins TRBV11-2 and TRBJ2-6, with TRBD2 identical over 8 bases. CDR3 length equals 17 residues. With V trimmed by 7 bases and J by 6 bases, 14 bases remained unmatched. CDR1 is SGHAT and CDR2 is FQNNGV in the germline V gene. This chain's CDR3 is CASILPGGGPMANVLTF. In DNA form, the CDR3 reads TGTGCCAGCATCCTCCCCGGGGGGGGCCCCATGGCCAACGTCCTGACTTTC.

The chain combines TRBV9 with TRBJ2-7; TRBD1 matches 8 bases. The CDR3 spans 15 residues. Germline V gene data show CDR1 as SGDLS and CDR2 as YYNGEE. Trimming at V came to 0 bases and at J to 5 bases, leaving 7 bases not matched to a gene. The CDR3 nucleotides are TGTGCCAGCAGCGTAGCTGAAGGCAGGGGGCACGAGCAGTACTTC. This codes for CASSVAEGRGHEQYF.

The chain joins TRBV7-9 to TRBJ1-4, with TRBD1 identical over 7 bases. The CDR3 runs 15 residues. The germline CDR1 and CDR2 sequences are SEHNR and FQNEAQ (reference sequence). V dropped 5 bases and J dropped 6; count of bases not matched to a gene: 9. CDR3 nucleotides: TGTGCCAGCAGCCGGCAGACAGGGTTGGATGAAAAACTGTTTTTT. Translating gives CASSRQTGLDEKLFF.

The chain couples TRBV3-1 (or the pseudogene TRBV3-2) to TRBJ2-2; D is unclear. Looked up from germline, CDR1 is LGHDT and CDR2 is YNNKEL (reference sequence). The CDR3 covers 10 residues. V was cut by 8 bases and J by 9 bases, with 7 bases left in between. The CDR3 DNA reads TGTGCCAGCGGCTGGCGGGAGCTGTTTTTT. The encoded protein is CASGWRELFF.

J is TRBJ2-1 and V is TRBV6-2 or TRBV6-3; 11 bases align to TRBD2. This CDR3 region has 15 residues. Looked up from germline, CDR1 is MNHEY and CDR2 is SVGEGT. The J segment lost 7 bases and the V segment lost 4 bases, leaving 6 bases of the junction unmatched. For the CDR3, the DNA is TGTGCCAGCAGTTCGTCGGTAGCGGGAGGGAATGAGCAGTTCTTC. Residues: CASSSSVAGGNEQFF.

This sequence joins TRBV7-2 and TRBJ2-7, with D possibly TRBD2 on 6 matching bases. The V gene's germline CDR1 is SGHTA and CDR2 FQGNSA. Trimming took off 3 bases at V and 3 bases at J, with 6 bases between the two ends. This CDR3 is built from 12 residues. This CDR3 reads CASSLDYYEQYF. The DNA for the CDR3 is TGTGCCAGCAGCTTGGACTACTACGAGCAGTACTTC.

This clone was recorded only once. The DNA of the CDR3 is TGTGCCAGCAGCGCCGGGACTTTTAGCAATCAGCCCCAGCATTTT. Protein: CASSAGTFSNQPQHF. This chain connects TRBV9 to TRBJ1-5; a possible D gene is TRBD1 (5 bases). Looked up from germline, CDR1 is SGDLS and CDR2 is YYNGEE. This CDR3 is 15 amino acids long. Trimming took off 3 bases at V and 0 bases at J, with 10 bases between the two ends.

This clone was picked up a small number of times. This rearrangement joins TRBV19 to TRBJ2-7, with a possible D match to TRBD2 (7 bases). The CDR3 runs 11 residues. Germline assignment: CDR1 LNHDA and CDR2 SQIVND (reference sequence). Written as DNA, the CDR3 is TGTGAGGGGGGGCGCATCAACGAGCAGTACTTC. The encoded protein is CEGGRINEQYF.

Here the CDR3 reads CASSLGSEAPLHF. The DNA of the CDR3 is TGTGCCAGCAGCTTAGGGAGCGAAGCACCCCTCCACTTT. The rearrangement joins TRBV5-6 to TRBJ1-6; D remains ambiguous. The germline V gene has CDR1 SGHDT and CDR2 YYEEEE. The CDR3 has 13 amino acids. Trimming pared 2 bases from V and 11 bases from J, leaving 11 bases between.

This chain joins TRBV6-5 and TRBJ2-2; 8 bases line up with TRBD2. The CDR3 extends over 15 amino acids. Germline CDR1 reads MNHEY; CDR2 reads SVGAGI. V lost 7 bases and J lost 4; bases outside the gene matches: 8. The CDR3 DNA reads TGTGCCAGCATGAAGGCGGGAGGATTCACCGGGGAGCTGTTTTTT. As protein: CASMKAGGFTGELFF.

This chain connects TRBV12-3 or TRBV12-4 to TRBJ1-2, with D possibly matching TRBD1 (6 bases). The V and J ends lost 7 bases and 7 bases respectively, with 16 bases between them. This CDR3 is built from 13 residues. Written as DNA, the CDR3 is TGTGCCAGCACCACGGACAGAAGTCGTGGCTACACCTTC. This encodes CASTTDRSRGYTF.

This chain's CDR3 is CASSRLGEAGEQFF. The DNA of the CDR3 is TGTGCCAGCAGCCGACTAGGGGAGGCCGGTGAGCAGTTCTTC. The rearrangement joins TRBV11-3 to TRBJ2-1; tentative D call: TRBD2 (6 bases). Trimming left V 5 bases short and J 9 bases short, with 17 bases between. The CDR3 has 14 amino acids. CDR1 SGHNT and CDR2 YENEEA come from the germline V gene.

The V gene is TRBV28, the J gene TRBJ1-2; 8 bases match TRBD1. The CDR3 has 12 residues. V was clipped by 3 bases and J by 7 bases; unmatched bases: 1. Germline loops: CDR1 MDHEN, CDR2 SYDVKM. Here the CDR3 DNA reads TGTGCCAGCAGTTTTGACAGGGGTGGCTACACCTTC. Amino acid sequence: CASSFDRGGYTF.

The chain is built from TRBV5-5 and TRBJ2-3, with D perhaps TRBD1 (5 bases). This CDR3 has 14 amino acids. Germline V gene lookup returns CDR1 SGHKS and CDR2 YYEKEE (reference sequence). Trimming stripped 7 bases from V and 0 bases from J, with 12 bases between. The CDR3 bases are TGTGCCAGCGGACCAGGGTCTAGCACAGATACGCAGTATTTT. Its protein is CASGPGSSTDTQYF.

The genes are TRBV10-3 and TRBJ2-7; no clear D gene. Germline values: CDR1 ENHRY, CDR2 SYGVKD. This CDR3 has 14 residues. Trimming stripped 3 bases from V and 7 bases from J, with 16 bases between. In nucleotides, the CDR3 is TGTGCCATCAGTGATTCGACTGACCACTGGGAGCAGTACTTC. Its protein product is CAISDSTDHWEQYF.

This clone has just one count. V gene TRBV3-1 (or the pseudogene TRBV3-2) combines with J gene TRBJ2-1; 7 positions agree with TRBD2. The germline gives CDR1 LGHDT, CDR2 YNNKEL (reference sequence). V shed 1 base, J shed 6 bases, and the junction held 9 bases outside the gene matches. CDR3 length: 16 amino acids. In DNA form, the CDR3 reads TGTGCCAGCAGCCAAGTTTTCGTGGGGGGGAGCAATGAGCAGTTCTTC. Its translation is CASSQVFVGGSNEQFF.

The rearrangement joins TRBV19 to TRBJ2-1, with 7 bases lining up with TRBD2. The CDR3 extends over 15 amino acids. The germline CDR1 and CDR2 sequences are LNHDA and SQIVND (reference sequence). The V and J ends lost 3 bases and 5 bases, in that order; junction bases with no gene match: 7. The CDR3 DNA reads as TGTGCCAGTAGTATTACTAGCGCCCCACACAATGAGCAGTTCTTC. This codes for CASSITSAPHNEQFF.

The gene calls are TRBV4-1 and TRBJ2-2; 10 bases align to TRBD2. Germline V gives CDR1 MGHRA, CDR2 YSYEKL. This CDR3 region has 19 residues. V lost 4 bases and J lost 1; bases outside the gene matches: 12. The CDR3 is CASSLRRASGSLNTGELFF. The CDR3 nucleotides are TGCGCCAGCAGCCTCCGAAGGGCTAGCGGGAGCCTGAACACCGGGGAGCTGTTTTTT.

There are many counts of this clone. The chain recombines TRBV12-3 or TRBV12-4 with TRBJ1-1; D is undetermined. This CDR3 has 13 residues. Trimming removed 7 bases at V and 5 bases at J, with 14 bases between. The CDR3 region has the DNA TGTGCCAGCAAAGGGATGGGAGTAACTGAAGCTTTCTTT. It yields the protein CASKGMGVTEAFF.

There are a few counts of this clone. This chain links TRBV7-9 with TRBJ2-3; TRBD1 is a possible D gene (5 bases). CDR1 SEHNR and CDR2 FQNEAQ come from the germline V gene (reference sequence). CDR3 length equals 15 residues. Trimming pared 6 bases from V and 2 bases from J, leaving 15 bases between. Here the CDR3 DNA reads TGTGCCAGCAGTCAGGGATCTCTTCACACAGATACGCAGTATTTT. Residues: CASSQGSLHTDTQYF.

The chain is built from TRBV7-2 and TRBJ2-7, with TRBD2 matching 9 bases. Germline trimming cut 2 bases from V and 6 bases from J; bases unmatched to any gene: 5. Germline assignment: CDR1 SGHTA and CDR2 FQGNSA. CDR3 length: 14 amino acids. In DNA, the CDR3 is TGTGCCAGCAGCTTATGGGGCGGGAGGGGCGAGCAGTACTTC. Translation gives CASSLWGGRGEQYF.

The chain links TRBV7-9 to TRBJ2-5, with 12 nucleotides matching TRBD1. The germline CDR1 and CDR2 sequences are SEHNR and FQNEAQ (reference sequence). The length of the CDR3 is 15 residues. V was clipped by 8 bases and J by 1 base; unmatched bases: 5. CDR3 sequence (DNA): TGTGCCAGCTCCGGGACAGGGGGCACCCAAGAGACCCAGTACTTC. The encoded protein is CASSGTGGTQETQYF.

In nucleotides, the CDR3 is TGTGCCAGCAGCATAGCCGGGACTAGCGGGAGGGCCTACAATGAGCAGTTCTTC. Protein product: CASSIAGTSGRAYNEQFF. The V gene is TRBV3-1 (or the pseudogene TRBV3-2), the J gene TRBJ2-1; 16 positions match TRBD2. The CDR3 length is 18 residues. The germline CDR1 and CDR2 sequences are LGHDT and YNNKEL (reference sequence). The J segment lost 2 bases and the V segment lost 5 bases, leaving 6 bases of the junction unmatched.

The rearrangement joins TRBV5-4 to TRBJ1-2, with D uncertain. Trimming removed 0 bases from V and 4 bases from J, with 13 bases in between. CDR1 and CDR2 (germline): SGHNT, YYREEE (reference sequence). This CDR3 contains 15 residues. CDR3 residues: CASSLGWSQSYGYTF. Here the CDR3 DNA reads TGTGCCAGCAGCTTGGGTTGGTCGCAGTCCTATGGCTACACCTTC.